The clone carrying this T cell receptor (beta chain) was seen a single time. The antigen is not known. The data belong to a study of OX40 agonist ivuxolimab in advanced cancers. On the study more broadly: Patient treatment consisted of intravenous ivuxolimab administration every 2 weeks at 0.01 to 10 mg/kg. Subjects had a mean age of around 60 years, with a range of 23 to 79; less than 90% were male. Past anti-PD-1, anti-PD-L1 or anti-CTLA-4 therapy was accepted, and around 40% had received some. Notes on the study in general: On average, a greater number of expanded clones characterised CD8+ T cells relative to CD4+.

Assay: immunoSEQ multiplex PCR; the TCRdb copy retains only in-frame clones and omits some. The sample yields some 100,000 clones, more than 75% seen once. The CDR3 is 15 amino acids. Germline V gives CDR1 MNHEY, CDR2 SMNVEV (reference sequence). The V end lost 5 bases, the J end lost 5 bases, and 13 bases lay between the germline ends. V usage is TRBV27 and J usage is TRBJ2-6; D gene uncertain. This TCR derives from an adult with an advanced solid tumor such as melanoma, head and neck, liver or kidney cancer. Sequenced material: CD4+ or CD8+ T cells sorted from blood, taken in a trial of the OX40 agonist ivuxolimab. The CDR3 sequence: CASSTNRLWANVLTF. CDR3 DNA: TGTGCCAGCAGTACCAACCGGCTCTGGGCCAACGTCCTGACTTTC.